The T cell receptor beta chain described here comes from a study of CXCR3-negative and CXCR3-positive naive CD8 T cells. Looked up from germline, CDR1 is SGHRS and CDR2 is YFSETQ. The CDR3 runs 12 residues. UMI-tagged TRB cDNA libraries were built via 5' RACE. With the 5' RACE reads reprocessed, TCRdb shows one record per CDR3 protein and no DNA. In total, the table holds 65,000 to 95,000 distinct CDR3 sequences. The receptor was derived from a human donor in good health. Some clones in this sample may be carry-over from other donors' samples. This rearrangement joins TRBV5-1 to TRBJ2-1. Sequenced sample: naive CXCR3- CD8+ T cells from blood. As to subset: CD45RO-CCR7+CD27+CD95- naive CD8+ T cells lacking CXCR3 (TNR3-). The CDR3 here is CASSFHLNEQFF.